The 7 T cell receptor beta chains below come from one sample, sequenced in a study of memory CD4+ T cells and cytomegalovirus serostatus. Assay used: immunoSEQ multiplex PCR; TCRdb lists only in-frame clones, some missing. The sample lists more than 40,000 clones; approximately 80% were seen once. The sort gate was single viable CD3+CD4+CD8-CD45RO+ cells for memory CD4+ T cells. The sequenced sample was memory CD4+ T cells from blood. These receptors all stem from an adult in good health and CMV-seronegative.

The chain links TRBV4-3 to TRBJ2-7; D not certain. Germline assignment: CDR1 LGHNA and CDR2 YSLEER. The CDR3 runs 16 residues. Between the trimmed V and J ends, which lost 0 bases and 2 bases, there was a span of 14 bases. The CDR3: CASSQDHDRVAYEQYF. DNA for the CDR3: TGCGCCAGCAGCCAAGACCATGATCGCGTCGCCTACGAGCAGTACTTC.

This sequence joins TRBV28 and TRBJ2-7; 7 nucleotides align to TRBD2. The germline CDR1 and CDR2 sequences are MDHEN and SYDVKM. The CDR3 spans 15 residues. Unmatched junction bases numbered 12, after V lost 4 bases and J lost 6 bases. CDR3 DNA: TGTGCCAGCAGTTCCCCTGGCGGGAGACCCCTCGAGCAGTACTTC. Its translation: CASSSPGGRPLEQYF.

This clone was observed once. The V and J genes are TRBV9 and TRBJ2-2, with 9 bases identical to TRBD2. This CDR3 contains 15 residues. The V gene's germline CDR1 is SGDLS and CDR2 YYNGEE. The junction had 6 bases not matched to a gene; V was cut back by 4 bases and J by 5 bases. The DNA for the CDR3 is TGTGCCAGCAGCATTAGCGGGAGTGGAACCGGGGAGCTGTTTTTT. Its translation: CASSISGSGTGELFF.

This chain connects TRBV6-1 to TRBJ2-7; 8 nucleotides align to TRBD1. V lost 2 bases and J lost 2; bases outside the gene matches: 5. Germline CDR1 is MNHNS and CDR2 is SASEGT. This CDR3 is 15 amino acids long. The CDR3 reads CASSELGQGPYEQYF. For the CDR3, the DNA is TGTGCCAGCAGTGAATTAGGACAGGGCCCCTACGAGCAGTACTTC.

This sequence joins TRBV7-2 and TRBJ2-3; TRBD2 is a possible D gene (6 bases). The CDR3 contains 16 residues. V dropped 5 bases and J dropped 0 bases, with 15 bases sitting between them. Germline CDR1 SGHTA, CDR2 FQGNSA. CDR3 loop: CASSLKGGRSTDTQYF. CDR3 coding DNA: TGTGCCAGCAGCCTAAAAGGAGGGAGAAGCACAGATACGCAGTATTTT.

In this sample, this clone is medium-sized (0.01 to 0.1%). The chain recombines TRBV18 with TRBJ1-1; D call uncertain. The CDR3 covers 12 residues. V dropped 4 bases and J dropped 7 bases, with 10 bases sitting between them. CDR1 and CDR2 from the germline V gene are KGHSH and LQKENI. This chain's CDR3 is CASSRTESEAFF. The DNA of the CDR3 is TGTGCCAGCTCACGAACGGAAAGTGAAGCTTTCTTT.

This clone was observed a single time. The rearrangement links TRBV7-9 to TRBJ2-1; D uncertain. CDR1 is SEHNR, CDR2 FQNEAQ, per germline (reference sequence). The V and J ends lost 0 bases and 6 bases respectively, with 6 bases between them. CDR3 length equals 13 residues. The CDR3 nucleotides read TGTGCCAGCAGCTTAGCACTGCTCAATGAGCAGTTCTTC. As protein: CASSLALLNEQFF.